This T cell receptor (beta chain) stems from a study of brain T cells in children with intractable seizures. Sequencing was limited to surgery cases with top T cell transcript signatures in brain tissue. Patients received at least one anti-epileptic drug before surgery. Germline V CDR1 and CDR2: MGHDK, SYGVNS. The CDR3 length is 17 residues. V lost 3 bases and J lost 1, with 16 bases in between. The protocol was immunoSEQ multiplex PCR, while the TCRdb copy is restricted to in-frame clones and leaves out a portion. The table includes fewer than 80,000 clones, about 96% detected once. The chain joins TRBV25-1 to TRBJ2-4, with D tentatively TRBD1 (5 bases). This sample comprised peripheral blood, obtained at surgery. The sequence was collected from a boy under two years old with focal cortical dysplasia and intractable seizures. CDR3 in amino acids: CASSEAGNALAKNIQYF. The CDR3 coding sequence is TGTGCCAGCAGTGAGGCAGGGAATGCTCTGGCCAAAAACATTCAGTACTTC.